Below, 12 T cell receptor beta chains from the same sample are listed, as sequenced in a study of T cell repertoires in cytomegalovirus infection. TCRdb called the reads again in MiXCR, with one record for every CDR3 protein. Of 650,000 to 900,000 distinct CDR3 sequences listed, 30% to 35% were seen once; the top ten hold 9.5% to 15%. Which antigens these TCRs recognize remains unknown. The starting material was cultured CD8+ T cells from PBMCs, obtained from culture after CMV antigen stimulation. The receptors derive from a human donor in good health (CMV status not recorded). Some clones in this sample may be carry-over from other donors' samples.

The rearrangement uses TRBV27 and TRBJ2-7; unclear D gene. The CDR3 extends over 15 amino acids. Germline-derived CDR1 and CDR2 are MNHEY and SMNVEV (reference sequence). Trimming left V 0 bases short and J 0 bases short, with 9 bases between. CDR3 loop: CASSLSGFGSYEQYF. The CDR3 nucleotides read TGTGCCAGCAGTTTATCCGGGTTTGGCTCCTACGAGCAGTACTTC.

CDR3 loop: CASSPGQYEQYF. The CDR3 coding sequence is TGTGCCAGCAGTCCGGGACAGTACGAGCAGTACTTC. The V gene is TRBV6-1, the J gene TRBJ2-7; 7 nucleotides line up with TRBD1. Trimming cost V 5 bases and J 4 bases; bases outside gene matches: 2. The CDR3 is 12 amino acids. In germline, CDR1 is MNHNS, CDR2 SASEGT.

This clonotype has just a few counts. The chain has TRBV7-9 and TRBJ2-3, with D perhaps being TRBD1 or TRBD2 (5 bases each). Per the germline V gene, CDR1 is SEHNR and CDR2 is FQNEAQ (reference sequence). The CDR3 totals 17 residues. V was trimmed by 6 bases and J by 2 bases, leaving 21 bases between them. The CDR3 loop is CASSRREERDPTDTQYF. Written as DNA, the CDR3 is TGTGCCAGCAGTCGAAGGGAAGAACGGGACCCCACAGATACGCAGTATTTT.

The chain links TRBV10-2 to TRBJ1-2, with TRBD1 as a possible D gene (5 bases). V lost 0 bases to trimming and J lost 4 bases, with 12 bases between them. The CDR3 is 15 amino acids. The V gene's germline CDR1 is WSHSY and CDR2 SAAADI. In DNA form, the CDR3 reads TGCGCCAGCAGTGAGTCCGACAGACCGTCCTATGGCTACACCTTC. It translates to CASSESDRPSYGYTF.

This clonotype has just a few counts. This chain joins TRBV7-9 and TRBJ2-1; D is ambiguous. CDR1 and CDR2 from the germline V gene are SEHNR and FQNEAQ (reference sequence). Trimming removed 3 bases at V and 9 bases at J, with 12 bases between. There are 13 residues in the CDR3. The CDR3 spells CASSLPLNSEQFF. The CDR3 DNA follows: TGTGCCAGCAGCTTGCCATTGAATAGTGAGCAGTTCTTC.

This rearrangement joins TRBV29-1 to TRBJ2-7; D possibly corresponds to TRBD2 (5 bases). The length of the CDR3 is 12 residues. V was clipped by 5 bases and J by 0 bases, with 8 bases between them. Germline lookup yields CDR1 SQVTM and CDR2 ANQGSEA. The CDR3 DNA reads TGCAGCGTTCCCGGGATCTCCTACGAGCAGTACTTC. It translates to CSVPGISYEQYF.

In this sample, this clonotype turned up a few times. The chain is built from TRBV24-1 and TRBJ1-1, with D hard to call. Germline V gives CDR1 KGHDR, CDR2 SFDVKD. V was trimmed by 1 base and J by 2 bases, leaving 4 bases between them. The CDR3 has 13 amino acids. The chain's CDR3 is CATSDLFNTEAFF. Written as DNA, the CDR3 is TGTGCCACCAGTGATTTATTTAACACTGAAGCTTTCTTT.

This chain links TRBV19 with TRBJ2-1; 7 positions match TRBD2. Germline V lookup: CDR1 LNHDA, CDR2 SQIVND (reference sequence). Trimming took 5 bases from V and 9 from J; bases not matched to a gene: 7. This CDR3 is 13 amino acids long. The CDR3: CASSATSPGEQFF. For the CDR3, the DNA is TGTGCCAGTAGTGCGACTAGCCCAGGTGAGCAGTTCTTC.

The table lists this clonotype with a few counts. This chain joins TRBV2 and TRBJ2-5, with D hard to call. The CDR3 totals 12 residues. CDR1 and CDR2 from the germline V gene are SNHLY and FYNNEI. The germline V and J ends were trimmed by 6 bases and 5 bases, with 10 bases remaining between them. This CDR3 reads CASRVGRETQYF. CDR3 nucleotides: TGTGCCAGCAGAGTCGGGCGGGAGACCCAGTACTTC.

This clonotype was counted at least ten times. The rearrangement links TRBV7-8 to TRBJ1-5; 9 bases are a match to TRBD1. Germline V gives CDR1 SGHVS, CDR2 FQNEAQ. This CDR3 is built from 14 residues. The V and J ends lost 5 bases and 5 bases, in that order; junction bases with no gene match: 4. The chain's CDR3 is CASSRTGVDQPQHF. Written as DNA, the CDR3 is TGTGCCAGCAGCCGGACAGGGGTGGATCAGCCCCAGCATTTT. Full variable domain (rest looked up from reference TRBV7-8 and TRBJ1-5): GAGVSQSPRYKVAKRGQDVALRCDPISGHVSLFWYQQALGQGPEFLTYFQNEAQLDKSGLPSDRFFAERPEGSVSTLKIQRTQQEDSAVYLCASSRTGVDQPQHFGDGTRLSIL.

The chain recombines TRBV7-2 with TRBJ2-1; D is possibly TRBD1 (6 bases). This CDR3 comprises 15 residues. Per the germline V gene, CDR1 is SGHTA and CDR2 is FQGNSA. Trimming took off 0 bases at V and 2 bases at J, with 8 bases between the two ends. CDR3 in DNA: TGTGCCAGCAGCTTAGCGGGGGCCCCCTACAATGAGCAGTTCTTC. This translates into CASSLAGAPYNEQFF.

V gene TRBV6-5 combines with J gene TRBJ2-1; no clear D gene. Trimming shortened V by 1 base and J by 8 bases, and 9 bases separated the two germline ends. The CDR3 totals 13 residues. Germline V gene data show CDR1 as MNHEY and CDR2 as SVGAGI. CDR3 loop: CASSYFGPDEQFF. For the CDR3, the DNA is TGTGCCAGCAGTTACTTTGGGCCCGATGAGCAGTTCTTC.